The 21 T cell receptor beta chains below all came from one sample that was sequenced in a study of patients and donors after allogeneic stem cell transplantation. TCRdb passed the RT-PCR reads through MiXCR, listing each CDR3 protein once. The sample has under 200,000 distinct CDR3 sequences, more than 20% seen once; the top ten hold approximately 26%. The sequenced material came from blood, either unsorted or a sorted T cell fraction (not recorded which). These receptors were collected from a human donor who was either an allogeneic HSCT recipient or a stem cell or donor lymphocyte infusion donor (not recorded which). It is not recorded whose cells these are; they may come from a transplant donor.

The chain couples TRBV5-1 to TRBJ2-3; D gene ambiguous. Germline assignment: CDR1 SGHRS and CDR2 YFSETQ. Deletions cut 0 bases from V and 4 bases from J, with 12 bases between. This CDR3 comprises 15 residues. The DNA for the CDR3 is TGCGCCAGCAGCTTGGCAACTCCCGGAGCAGATACGCAGTATTTT. It yields the protein CASSLATPGADTQYF.

The chain links TRBV4-2 to TRBJ1-5, with D unclear. V was clipped by 3 bases and J by 6 bases, with 18 bases between them. Germline-derived CDR1 and CDR2 are LGHNA and YNFKEQ. CDR3 length: 16 amino acids. The CDR3 reads CASSQDTTTWGQPQHF. The CDR3 DNA is TGTGCCAGCAGCCAGGATACTACAACCTGGGGTCAGCCCCAGCATTTT.

This clonotype was counted between two and nine times. This chain uses TRBV24-1 with TRBJ1-2; D unresolved. Between the trimmed V and J ends, which lost 3 bases and 1 base, there was a span of 8 bases. Germline CDR1 reads KGHDR; CDR2 reads SFDVKD. The CDR3 consists of 14 residues. The CDR3 DNA reads TGTGCCACCAGTGATCGGCAGCATAACTATGGCTACACCTTC. Its translation is CATSDRQHNYGYTF.

The chain uses TRBV12-3 or TRBV12-4 and TRBJ2-1; 8 bases align to TRBD2. This CDR3 spans 14 amino acids. Unmatched junction bases numbered 8, after V lost 5 bases and J lost 8 bases. The CDR3 sequence is CASSTGTSDDEQFF. The CDR3 nucleotides are TGTGCCAGCAGTACCGGGACTAGTGACGATGAGCAGTTCTTC.

The chain links TRBV27 to TRBJ2-7; TRBD2 matches 10 bases. This CDR3 is 14 amino acids long. Unmatched junction bases numbered 9, after V lost 10 bases and J lost 3 bases. Germline assignment: CDR1 MNHEY and CDR2 SMNVEV (reference sequence). CDR3 protein: CATKTSGGGYEQYF. DNA for the CDR3: TGTGCCACCAAAACCAGCGGGGGGGGCTACGAGCAGTACTTC.

This clonotype was seen a handful of times. V is TRBV12-5 and J is TRBJ2-7; 7 positions agree with TRBD1. CDR1 and CDR2 from the germline V gene are LGHNT and FRNRAP. The CDR3 runs to 14 residues. V was clipped by 10 bases and J by 3 bases; unmatched bases: 12. CDR3 DNA: TGTGCTACCGCCCTGGGACAGTTGATCTACGAGCAGTACTTC. Residues: CATALGQLIYEQYF.

This clonotype came up a few times. J is TRBJ1-1 and V is TRBV30; D not resolved. V dropped 5 bases and J dropped 0 bases, with 16 bases sitting between them. The CDR3 covers 15 residues. Germline V CDR1 and CDR2: GTSNPN, SVGIG (reference sequence). The CDR3 spells CAWAPGPILNTEAFF. The CDR3 nucleotides read TGTGCCTGGGCCCCCGGCCCAATTTTGAACACTGAAGCTTTCTTT.

CDR3 protein: CASSTTGMDPYGYTF. DNA for the CDR3: TGTGCCAGCAGTACGACAGGGATGGACCCCTATGGCTACACCTTC. The chain combines TRBV12-3 or TRBV12-4 with TRBJ1-2; 7 bases map to TRBD1. The CDR3 runs 15 residues. Trimming took 5 bases from V and 4 from J; bases not matched to a gene: 10.

This rearrangement joins TRBV5-1 to TRBJ2-7, with D possibly TRBD2 on 6 matching bases. CDR1 is SGHRS, CDR2 YFSETQ, per germline. Trimming shortened V by 2 bases and J by 5 bases, and 11 bases separated the two germline ends. The CDR3 covers 13 residues. The CDR3 reads CASSFSREDEQYF. CDR3 DNA sequence: TGCGCCAGCAGCTTCTCTAGGGAGGACGAGCAGTACTTC.

The chain joins TRBV18 to TRBJ2-7, with D possibly being TRBD2 (5 bases). Trimming removed 8 bases at V and 3 bases at J, with 14 bases between. The germline gives CDR1 KGHSH, CDR2 LQKENI. The CDR3 length is 13 residues. CDR3 coding DNA: TGTGCCAGCCGTCCACTCGGGATCTACGAGCAGTACTTC. This codes for CASRPLGIYEQYF.

In this sample, this clonotype turned up many times. The rearrangement links TRBV28 to TRBJ1-1; TRBD1 is a possible D gene (5 bases). Germline CDR1 is MDHEN and CDR2 is SYDVKM. The CDR3 totals 12 residues. The V end was cut by 8 bases, the J end by 1 base, with 8 bases between. The CDR3 sequence is CASLGQNTEAFF. CDR3 nucleotide sequence: TGTGCCAGCCTAGGACAGAACACTGAAGCTTTCTTT.

The rearrangement links TRBV24-1 to TRBJ2-2; the match to TRBD1 covers 9 bases. The J segment lost 5 bases and the V segment lost 3 bases, leaving 3 bases of the junction unmatched. Germline CDR1 KGHDR, CDR2 SFDVKD. The CDR3 extends over 15 amino acids. DNA for the CDR3: TGTGCCACCAGTGATCCCGGGACAGGGACCGGGGAGCTGTTTTTT. As protein: CATSDPGTGTGELFF.

Only a few counts were recorded for this clonotype. CDR3 coding DNA: TGTGCCAGCAGTTCTCCACAGGCACACATTGGAGGCAATCAGCCCCAGCATTTT. This sequence encodes CASSSPQAHIGGNQPQHF. V and J are TRBV28 and TRBJ1-5; possible D gene TRBD1, 5 bases. In germline, CDR1 is MDHEN, CDR2 SYDVKM. With 4 bases removed from V and 2 bases from J, the gap between germline ends came to 21 bases. The CDR3 sequence is 18 residues long.

Ten or more counts support this clonotype. The chain uses TRBV7-6 and TRBJ1-3; D unresolved. The germline gives CDR1 SGHVS, CDR2 FNYEAQ. V lost 3 bases to trimming and J lost 0 bases, with 12 bases between them. This CDR3 has 16 residues. The CDR3, as DNA: TGTGCCAGCAGCTTGGCAACCCGGGGCTCTGGAAACACCATATATTTT. Translated, it gives CASSLATRGSGNTIYF.

The V call is TRBV9, the J call TRBJ2-1; TRBD2 agrees at 8 bases. This CDR3 has 17 amino acids. Germline V gene lookup returns CDR1 SGDLS and CDR2 YYNGEE. Unmatched junction bases numbered 10, after V lost 3 bases and J lost 2 bases. The CDR3 coding sequence is TGTGCCAGCAGCGACCCAACTAGCGGAAGAACCTACAATGAGCAGTTCTTC. It is translated as CASSDPTSGRTYNEQFF.

In its sample, this clonotype was seen a few times. CDR3 amino acids: CSARVVSLPGGPEAFF. CDR3 nucleotide sequence: TGCAGTGCTAGAGTGGTCAGTCTTCCAGGTGGTCCTGAAGCTTTCTTT. The rearrangement links TRBV20-1 to TRBJ1-1; D is unresolved. Trimming stripped 1 base from V and 6 bases from J, with 21 bases between. This CDR3 region has 16 residues. Germline V lookup: CDR1 DFQATT, CDR2 SNEGSKA (reference sequence).

This clonotype has more than one count but fewer than ten. This chain links TRBV20-1 with TRBJ1-5, with D unclear. CDR1 is DFQATT, CDR2 SNEGSKA, per germline (reference sequence). The germline V and J ends were trimmed by 1 base and 14 bases, with 9 bases remaining between them. The CDR3 is 10 residues long. CDR3 bases: TGCAGTGCTAGAGGCCCATTCGAGCATTTT. Translating it yields CSARGPFEHF.

This clonotype was found a few times. This sequence joins TRBV10-3 and TRBJ2-1, with D unresolved. This CDR3 spans 12 amino acids. Per germline, CDR1 ENHRY and CDR2 SYGVKD. V dropped 5 bases and J dropped 13 bases, with 15 bases sitting between them. The CDR3 coding sequence is TGTGCCATCAGTCCCGACGGATCCAGACAGTTCTTC. Translation: CAISPDGSRQFF.

As concerns this clonotype: Germline and junction disagree at one end, which may indicate a read error. This chain joins TRBV7-7 and TRBJ2-1; TRBD2 aligns across 9 bases. The germline V gene encodes CDR1 SSHAT and CDR2 FNYEAQ (reference sequence). CDR3 length equals 14 residues. The CDR3: CASSIAGVGNEQFF. The CDR3, as DNA: TGTGCTAGCAGCATAGCGGGAGTAGGCAATGAGCAGTTCTTC.

This chain uses TRBV30 with TRBJ1-5; D gene ambiguous. CDR1 and CDR2 (germline): GTSNPN, SVGIG (reference sequence). This CDR3 spans 15 amino acids. V gave up 1 base and J gave up 6 bases, with 16 bases separating them. Written as DNA, the CDR3 is TGTGCCTGGAGTGAGTCGTCACAGATGGGTCAGCCCCAGCATTTT. Amino acids: CAWSESSQMGQPQHF.

This clonotype was counted between two and nine times. The chain recombines TRBV5-1 with TRBJ2-5, with 12 nucleotides matching TRBD2. The germline CDR1 and CDR2 sequences are SGHRS and YFSETQ. The CDR3 consists of 15 residues. V shed 3 bases, J shed 3 bases, and the junction held 3 bases outside the gene matches. CDR3 amino acids: CASSYRTSGEETQYF. In DNA, the CDR3 is TGCGCCAGCAGCTATAGGACTAGCGGGGAAGAGACCCAGTACTTC.